The present entry profiles one TCR beta chain with its context. As yet, its antigen is unknown. These data come from a study of early T cells in non-severe SARS-CoV-2 infection. Study-wide background: Chains from this unsorted whole-blood bulk RNA could not be paired. Study results and limitations: Anti-spike CD8 specificities were favored by VDJdb matching, whose results missed private and CD4 specificities.

As part of library construction, unique molecular identifiers were attached to individual cDNA molecules. TCRdb recomputed calls from the 5' RACE reads with MiXCR, one row per CDR3 protein. The sample contains 60,000 or so distinct CDR3 sequences, 8% to 9.5% of which appear only once. CDR3 length: 15 amino acids. Germline V lookup: CDR1 MNHNS, CDR2 SASEGT. With V trimmed by 8 bases and J by 5 bases, 5 bases remained unmatched. The V and J genes are TRBV6-1 and TRBJ2-1; the match to TRBD2 covers 14 bases. Sequencing used whole blood. This clonotype was sampled from an adult who was a healthcare worker with PCR-confirmed SARS-CoV-2 infection or an uninfected control (not recorded which). CDR3 nucleotide sequence: TGTGCCAGCTCTTGGACTAGCGGGAGGAACAATGAGCAGTTCTTC. Translated, it gives CASSWTSGRNNEQFF.